This T cell receptor (beta chain) was recovered during a study of CD8 T cells in ankylosing spondylitis. General observations from the study: Disease-linked clones reportedly showed significant enrichment in matched ankylosing spondylitis synovial fluid. Fewer than 10 highly homologous variants formed a TCR beta motif that appeared characteristic of ankylosing spondylitis blood.

About this clonotype itself: Its antigen is undetermined.

The CDR3 sequence is 15 residues long. Germline V gene sequence: CDR1 SGHTA, CDR2 FQGNSA. Trimming took off 0 bases at V and 3 bases at J, with 10 bases between the two ends. TCRdb re-called the 5' RACE reads with MiXCR, one entry per CDR3 protein. Found here are over 30,000 distinct CDR3 sequences, approximately 17% of them singletons; the top ten hold 35% to 50%. The chain links TRBV7-2 to TRBJ2-3, with D hard to call. What was sequenced was blood. This clonotype was sampled from a male donor with ankylosing spondylitis or in good health (not recorded which). The CDR3 DNA sequence: TGTGCCAGCAGCTTAGCGTACGGCCAAACAGATACGCAGTATTTT. Protein product: CASSLAYGQTDTQYF.